A single sample gave rise to the 30 T cell receptor beta chains below, sequenced in a study of blood T cell repertoires in COVID-19. Some clones are missing from TCRdb's copy, which holds only in-frame ones; the method was immunoSEQ multiplex PCR. This table holds around 300,000 clones, 75% to 90% found once. Sequences were obtained from PBMCs or T cells enriched from blood (not recorded which). The receptors were gathered from a woman between 18 and 30 years old who had recovered from COVID-19.

J is TRBJ2-1 and V is TRBV2; D uncertain. V shed 6 bases and J shed 6 bases, with 12 bases lying between them. The CDR3 extends over 13 amino acids. CDR1 and CDR2 (germline): SNHLY, FYNNEI. CDR3 sequence reads: CASSPAQTNEQFF. In DNA, the CDR3 is TGTGCCAGCAGCCCAGCACAGACCAATGAGCAGTTCTTC.

About this clone itself: An end of the junction differs from the germline gene, which may be a read error. The rearrangement uses TRBV7-7 and TRBJ2-2; possibly TRBD1 for D (6 bases). Germline V gene sequence: CDR1 SSHAT, CDR2 FNYEAQ (reference sequence). CDR3 length equals 15 residues. The CDR3 spells CASSLFRGGTGELFF. Written as DNA, the CDR3 is TGTGCTAGCAGCTTATTCAGGGGTGGCACCGGGGAGCTGTTTTTT.

The V call is TRBV5-4, the J call TRBJ1-2; maybe TRBD1 (6 bases). In germline, CDR1 is SGHNT, CDR2 YYREEE (reference sequence). The CDR3 contains 14 residues. V shed 2 bases and J shed 9 bases, with 17 bases lying between them. The CDR3 nucleotides read TGTGCCAGCAGCTTTAGGGGGGGCAGGGATCGCTACACCTTC. Encoded protein: CASSFRGGRDRYTF.

The CDR3 sequence is CASSLGTLQQGEKLFF. CDR3 sequence (DNA): TGTGCCAGCAGCTTAGGGACACTCCAACAAGGGGAAAAACTGTTTTTT. The V gene is TRBV7-6, the J gene TRBJ1-4; a possible D gene is TRBD1 (5 bases). CDR3 length: 16 residues. V was trimmed by 1 base and J by 8 bases, leaving 17 bases between them. Germline-derived CDR1 and CDR2 are SGHVS and FNYEAQ.

This clone was seen a handful of times. CDR3 DNA sequence: TGTGCCAGCAGCCCCGGGAGGGGGCGCCACGAGCAGTACTTC. Its protein is CASSPGRGRHEQYF. The chain joins TRBV5-4 to TRBJ2-7; D might be TRBD2 (8 bases). CDR3 length equals 14 residues. Germline-derived CDR1 and CDR2 are SGHNT and YYREEE (reference sequence). The V gene lost 4 bases and the J gene lost 5 bases, with 16 bases spanning the gap.

J is TRBJ1-1 and V is TRBV7-9; 8 positions agree with TRBD1. Germline assignment: CDR1 SEHNR and CDR2 FQNEAQ (reference sequence). Trimming at V came to 4 bases and at J to 1 base, leaving 2 bases not matched to a gene. There are 14 residues in the CDR3. The CDR3 nucleotides read TGTGCCAGCAGCTGGGACAGGCCGAACACTGAAGCTTTCTTT. It codes for CASSWDRPNTEAFF. The entire variable domain, with the rest obtained from reference TRBV7-9 and TRBJ1-1, is as follows: DTGVSQNPRHKITKRGQNVTFRCDPISEHNRLYWYRQTLGQGPEFLTYFQNEAQLEKSRLLSDRFSAERPKGSFSTLEIQRTEQGDSAMYLCASSWDRPNTEAFFGQGTRLTVV.

The CDR3 here is CASSQDSWGGGLNTGELFF. The DNA for the CDR3 is TGTGCCAGCAGCCAAGATAGTTGGGGCGGGGGTCTAAACACCGGGGAGCTGTTTTTT. The chain joins TRBV4-2 to TRBJ2-2; 7 bases agree with TRBD2. Trimming cost V 0 bases and J 2 bases; bases outside gene matches: 12. CDR3 length equals 19 residues. From germline, CDR1 is LGHNA and CDR2 YNFKEQ.

The chain recombines TRBV24-1 with TRBJ2-3; 10 positions match TRBD2. J was trimmed by 4 bases and V by 6 bases; bases with no gene match: 3. CDR1 KGHDR and CDR2 SFDVKD come from the germline V gene. This CDR3 has 14 residues. DNA for the CDR3: TGTGCCACCAGTAGCGGGGGGGAAGCAGATACGCAGTATTTT. It codes for CATSSGGEADTQYF.

This chain uses TRBV27 with TRBJ2-7; D may be TRBD1 (6 bases). This CDR3 has 17 amino acids. Deletions cut 0 bases from V and 0 bases from J, with 15 bases between. The germline gives CDR1 MNHEY, CDR2 SMNVEV (reference sequence). The CDR3 DNA reads TGTGCCAGCAGTTTATCATTTCGGGACACCATCTCCTACGAGCAGTACTTC. Its protein product is CASSLSFRDTISYEQYF.

The chain recombines TRBV28 with TRBJ1-4; D is unresolved. The CDR3 is 15 amino acids. With 6 bases removed from V and 8 bases from J, the gap between germline ends came to 19 bases. Germline CDR1 and CDR2: MDHEN and SYDVKM. CDR3 region: CASRRHAAKAEKLFF. For the CDR3, the DNA is TGTGCCAGCAGGCGCCACGCGGCCAAGGCGGAAAAACTGTTTTTT.

This chain connects TRBV4-1 to TRBJ2-7; no firm D call. Germline assignment: CDR1 MGHRA and CDR2 YSYEKL. The CDR3 extends over 14 amino acids. Trimming removed 2 bases at V and 0 bases at J, with 8 bases between. The CDR3 loop is CASSQTMSSYEQYF. The CDR3, as DNA: TGCGCCAGCAGCCAAACCATGAGCTCCTACGAGCAGTACTTC.

This clone was detected only a few times. This chain connects TRBV19 to TRBJ2-7, with D perhaps matching TRBD1 (5 bases). The V gene's germline CDR1 is LNHDA and CDR2 SQIVND (reference sequence). This CDR3 has 12 residues. V was shortened by 9 bases and J by 5 bases, with 14 bases between the two germline ends. This CDR3 is CASRVRCHEQYF. CDR3 in DNA: TGTGCCAGCAGGGTCCGTTGCCACGAGCAGTACTTC.

This sequence joins TRBV19 and TRBJ1-2, with D unclear. V lost 3 bases to trimming and J lost 2 bases, with 10 bases between them. The CDR3 is 14 amino acids. Germline CDR1 and CDR2: LNHDA and SQIVND (reference sequence). The CDR3 DNA is TGTGCCAGTAGTATCTCGGGGAAAAACTATGGCTACACCTTC. It is translated as CASSISGKNYGYTF.

The J gene is TRBJ1-2, the V gene TRBV4-1; D might be TRBD1 (5 bases). The germline V gene has CDR1 MGHRA and CDR2 YSYEKL. Between the trimmed V and J ends, which lost 6 bases and 4 bases, there was a span of 9 bases. This CDR3 spans 12 amino acids. The CDR3 here is CASRGLGYGYTF. The CDR3 nucleotides read TGCGCCAGCAGGGGGCTCGGCTATGGCTACACCTTC.

This clone was observed once. The chain has TRBV5-1 and TRBJ2-1; the D gene is possibly TRBD1 (6 bases). V dropped 4 bases and J dropped 1 base, with 15 bases sitting between them. The CDR3 runs to 16 residues. CDR1 and CDR2 (germline): SGHRS, YFSETQ. The CDR3 coding sequence is TGCGCCAGCAGCGACCCACAGGGTTCTTCCTACAATGAGCAGTTCTTC. Encoded protein: CASSDPQGSSYNEQFF. The full variable domain, with the rest looked up from reference TRBV5-1 and TRBJ2-1, is KAGVTQTPRYLIKTRGQQVTLSCSPISGHRSVSWYQQTPGQGLQFLFEYFSETQRNKGNFPGRFSGRQFSNSRSEMNVSTLELGDSALYLCASSDPQGSSYNEQFFGPGTRLTVL.

The gene calls are TRBV13 and TRBJ2-5; 7 bases match TRBD2. Germline V lookup: CDR1 PRHDT, CDR2 FYEKMQ (reference sequence). The V and J ends lost 5 bases and 4 bases, in that order; junction bases with no gene match: 13. This CDR3 has 16 residues. The CDR3 DNA is TGTGCCAGCAGCCCAAGGACTAGGGCGGGGAGAGAGACCCAGTACTTC. Translated: CASSPRTRAGRETQYF.

This chain joins TRBV21-1 and TRBJ1-2; TRBD1 is taken as the D call from the table, unchecked against the DNA. TRBV21-1 is designated a pseudogene. The CDR3 sequence is 15 residues long. The CDR3, as DNA: TGTGCCAGCAGCTCAAGTCCACAGGAGAACTATGGCTACACCTTC. Protein sequence: CASSSSPQENYGYTF.

The V call is TRBV6-5, the J call TRBJ2-3, with unresolved D. The CDR3 length is 14 residues. Germline-derived CDR1 and CDR2 are MNHEY and SVGAGI. Deletions cut 6 bases from V and 0 bases from J, with 10 bases between. CDR3 nucleotide sequence: TGTGCCAGCAGCCGCGAGGTGAGCACAGATACGCAGTATTTT. This gives the protein CASSREVSTDTQYF.

V and J are TRBV19 and TRBJ1-6; D is uncertain. Trimming left V 6 bases short and J 1 base short, with 4 bases between. Germline V gives CDR1 LNHDA, CDR2 SQIVND (reference sequence). The CDR3 totals 13 residues. CDR3: CASSLSYNSPLHF. CDR3 DNA sequence: TGTGCCAGTAGCTTATCCTATAATTCACCCCTCCACTTT.

The chain couples TRBV6-2 or TRBV6-3 to TRBJ1-5, with D possibly matching TRBD1 (6 bases). This CDR3 spans 14 amino acids. The V gene's germline CDR1 is MNHEY and CDR2 SVGEGT. Trimming took 4 bases from V and 5 from J, leaving 12 bases between them. Here the CDR3 reads CASSSTGYHQPQHF. CDR3 nucleotides: TGTGCCAGCAGTTCCACAGGGTACCATCAGCCCCAGCATTTT.

This chain connects TRBV6-5 to TRBJ1-6; tentative D call: TRBD1 (5 bases). The ends were cut back, 2 bases at V and 3 bases at J, with 11 bases in the middle. Germline loops: CDR1 MNHEY, CDR2 SVGAGI. The CDR3 spans 16 residues. The CDR3 DNA reads as TGTGCCAGCAGTTACCAGGGATTACACTATAATTCACCCCTCCACTTT. Amino acid sequence: CASSYQGLHYNSPLHF.

V is TRBV27 and J is TRBJ2-1, with 10 bases that match TRBD2. Germline CDR1 MNHEY, CDR2 SMNVEV (reference sequence). There are 16 residues in the CDR3. The V segment lost 2 bases and the J segment 1 base; nucleotides outside the gene matches: 2. The CDR3 nucleotides are TGTGCCAGCAGTTTACTTAGCGGGGGGTCCTACAATGAGCAGTTCTTC. Its protein is CASSLLSGGSYNEQFF.

DNA for the CDR3: TGTGCCAGCAGCCATCAGGGTTGGGCCCTCCACTTT. Its translation is CASSHQGWALHF. The V and J genes are TRBV3-1 (or the pseudogene TRBV3-2) and TRBJ1-6, with a tentative D call TRBD1 (5 bases). Germline assignment: CDR1 LGHDT and CDR2 YNNKEL (reference sequence). The V end was cut by 3 bases, the J end by 14 bases, with 11 bases between. The CDR3 is 12 residues long.

The V gene is TRBV9, the J gene TRBJ2-1; 12 nucleotides match TRBD2. Germline V gene data show CDR1 as SGDLS and CDR2 as YYNGEE. This CDR3 is built from 18 residues. The V gene end was trimmed by 3 bases and the J gene end by 6 bases; junction bases not matched to a gene: 13. The CDR3 DNA sequence: TGTGCCAGCAGCGCACACATCGAGACTAGCGGGGGACTCAATGAGCAGTTCTTC. It encodes CASSAHIETSGGLNEQFF.

The CDR3 loop reads CASSLAGVSIGTQYF. The CDR3 DNA is TGCGCCAGCAGCTTGGCGGGGGTCTCCATTGGGACCCAGTACTTC. This sequence joins TRBV5-1 and TRBJ2-5; a weak D match, TRBD2 (6 bases). This CDR3 contains 15 residues. Trimming removed 0 bases from V and 7 bases from J, with 16 bases in between. Germline loops: CDR1 SGHRS, CDR2 YFSETQ.

The chain uses TRBV4-1 and TRBJ2-2, with 7 bases lining up with TRBD2. There are 17 residues in the CDR3. The germline V gene has CDR1 MGHRA and CDR2 YSYEKL. V lost 6 bases and J lost 3; bases outside the gene matches: 13. CDR3 bases: TGCGCCAGCAGTCTAGAACCGGGGGGAGGTTACACCGGGGAGCTGTTTTTT. Amino acids: CASSLEPGGGYTGELFF.

This rearrangement joins TRBV6-5 to TRBJ1-2; possibly TRBD1 for D (6 bases). The CDR3 length is 14 residues. V was clipped by 6 bases and J by 2 bases, with 13 bases between them. Germline values: CDR1 MNHEY, CDR2 SVGAGI. The CDR3 reads CASRPRQENYGYTF. In DNA form, the CDR3 reads TGTGCCAGCAGACCCCGACAGGAGAACTATGGCTACACCTTC.

CDR3 in amino acids: CASSDPAVPYNEQFF. The CDR3, as DNA: TGTGCCAGCAGCGATCCCGCGGTCCCCTACAATGAGCAGTTCTTC. The chain joins TRBV9 to TRBJ2-1; D is ambiguous. The germline V and J ends were trimmed by 3 bases and 2 bases, with 12 bases remaining between them. This CDR3 comprises 15 residues. CDR1 SGDLS and CDR2 YYNGEE come from the germline V gene. Combining the CDR3 with reference TRBV9 and TRBJ2-1 gives the whole variable domain DSGVTQTPKHLITATGQRVTLRCSPRSGDLSVYWYQQSLDQGLQFLIQYYNGEERAKGNILERFSAQQFPDLHSELNLSSLELGDSALYFCASSDPAVPYNEQFFGPGTRLTVL.

The sample holds one count of this clone. The CDR3 nucleotides are TGTGCCAGCAGCTTGGAAGGGCGGGGCTATGAGCAGTTCTTC. It is translated as CASSLEGRGYEQFF. The genes are TRBV11-3 and TRBJ2-1; the D gene is possibly TRBD2 (6 bases). V lost 3 bases and J 8 bases, leaving 14 bases between the germline ends. The CDR3 is 14 amino acids. CDR1 is SGHNT, CDR2 YENEEA, per germline.

This clone was seen a handful of times. The V gene is TRBV28, the J gene TRBJ1-2; D is undetermined. CDR1 and CDR2 from the germline V gene are MDHEN and SYDVKM. Trimming took off 2 bases at V and 0 bases at J, with 10 bases between the two ends. The length of the CDR3 is 15 residues. The CDR3 region is CASSLHGSSNYGYTF. The CDR3 coding sequence is TGTGCCAGCAGTTTACACGGGAGTTCTAACTATGGCTACACCTTC.